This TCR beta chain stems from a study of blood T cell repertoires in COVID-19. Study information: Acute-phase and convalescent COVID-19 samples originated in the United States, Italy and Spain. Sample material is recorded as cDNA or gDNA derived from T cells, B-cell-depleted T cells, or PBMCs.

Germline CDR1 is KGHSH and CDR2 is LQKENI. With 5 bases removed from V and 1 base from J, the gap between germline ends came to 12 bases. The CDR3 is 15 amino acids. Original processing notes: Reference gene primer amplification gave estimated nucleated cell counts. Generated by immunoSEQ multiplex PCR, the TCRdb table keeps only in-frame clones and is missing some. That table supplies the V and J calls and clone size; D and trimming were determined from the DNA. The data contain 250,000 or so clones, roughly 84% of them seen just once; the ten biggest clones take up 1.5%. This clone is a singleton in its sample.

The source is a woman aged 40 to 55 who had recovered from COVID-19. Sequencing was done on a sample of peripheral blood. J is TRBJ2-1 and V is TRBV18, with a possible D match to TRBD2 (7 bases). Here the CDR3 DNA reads TGTGCCAGCTCAAGCAAGGGGGGGTCCTACAATGAGCAGTTCTTC. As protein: CASSSKGGSYNEQFF. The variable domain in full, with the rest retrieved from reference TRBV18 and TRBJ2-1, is NAGVMQNPRHLVRRRGQEARLRCSPMKGHSHVYWYRQLPEEGLKFMVYLQKENIIDESGMPKERFSAEFPKEGPSILRIQQVVRGDSAAYFCASSSKGGSYNEQFFGPGTRLTVL.